This T cell receptor beta chain is drawn from a study of T-cell reconstitution after alpha-beta-depleted transplantation in children. Study findings and constraints: At the one-year point after transplant, T-cell counts and TCRbeta diversity were found to come mostly from T cells that had been newly produced. Two months or so post-transplant, alpha-beta T cells reportedly derived from several hundred expanded graft clones.

The CDR3 totals 15 residues. This clonotype occurred a few times. The antigen remains unidentified. For TCRbeta, the library was prepared with unique molecular identifiers. TCRdb reprocessed the PCR reads via MiXCR and lists one record per CDR3 protein. The sample holds about 250,000 distinct CDR3 sequences; 20% to 30% are singletons and the top ten take 4.8%. The source was PBMCs, mostly from graft donor cells, collected 360 days after TCRalphabeta/CD19-depleted stem cell transplant. The TCR sequence derives from a female patient aged 2 to 10 who had a stem cell transplant for congenital amegakaryocytic thrombocytopenia, so the T cells may come from the graft donor. The chain has TRBV21-1 and TRBJ1-1. TRBV21-1 is a pseudogene locus. The CDR3 DNA reads as TGTGCCAGGCAGCCCTTGCGCTTATGGAACACTGAAGCTTTCTTT. This encodes CARQPLRLWNTEAFF.